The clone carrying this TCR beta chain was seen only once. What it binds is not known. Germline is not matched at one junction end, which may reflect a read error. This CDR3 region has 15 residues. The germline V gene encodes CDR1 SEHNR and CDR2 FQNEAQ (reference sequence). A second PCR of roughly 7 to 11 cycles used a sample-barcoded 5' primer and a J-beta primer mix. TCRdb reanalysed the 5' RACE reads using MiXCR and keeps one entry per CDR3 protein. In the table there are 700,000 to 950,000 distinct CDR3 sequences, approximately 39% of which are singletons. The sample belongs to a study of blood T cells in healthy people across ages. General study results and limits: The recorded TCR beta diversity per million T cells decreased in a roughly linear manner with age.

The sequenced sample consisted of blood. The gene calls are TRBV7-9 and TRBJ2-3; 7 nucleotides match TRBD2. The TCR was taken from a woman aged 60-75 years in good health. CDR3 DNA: TGTGCCAGCAGCTTATGGACTAGGGAAACAGATGCGCAGTATTTT. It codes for CASSLWTRETDAQYF.